This T cell receptor (beta chain) was sequenced for a study of neurological immune-mediated disorders. Study-wide points: Private repertoires in all groups were suggested by the absence of shared CDR3 amino acid sequences among expanded clones across subjects. Neither clinical nor MRI features were found to be associated with the multiple sclerosis repertoire cluster.

Comment on this clonotype: The antigen is not known. One end of the junction is discordant with germline, which a read error may explain.

This CDR3 has 16 amino acids. Germline V gene data show CDR1 as SGHRS and CDR2 as YFSETQ. The making of cDNA relied on 5'RACE with 10-nucleotide random UMIs. MiXCR was run by TCRdb on the 5' RACE reads, yielding one entry per CDR3 protein. This table holds under 90,000 distinct CDR3 sequences, 3% to 4% found once. The study built unsorted libraries from 2 million PBMCs kept at -80 C. Sequencing was carried out using PBMCs. The chain is built from TRBV5-1 and TRBJ1-6; TRBD1 might be the D (5 bases). This sequence originates from a woman in her forties or fifties with multiple sclerosis. The CDR3 protein is CASSRGTSSYNSTLNF. The CDR3 region has the DNA TGCGCCAGCAGCCGGGGGACCAGCTCCTATAATTCAACCCTCAACTTT.